This TCR beta chain emerged from a study of blood T cell repertoires in COVID-19. How the authors handled the data: Quantification of nucleated cells was approximated via reference gene primer amplification. Sequencing was performed with immunoSEQ multiplex PCR; in TCRdb, only in-frame clones are kept and a portion is missing. The V and J calls and the clone size are those of that table, but D and trimming were determined from the DNA. There are 250,000 to 300,000 clones in the sample; around 91% occur only once, and 2.1% lies in the top ten. Seattle's enrolled individuals joined amid active infection and were then monitored longitudinally. Sequenced: peripheral blood. The clonotype originates from a woman aged 60-70 years with COVID-19, enrolled during active disease.

CDR3 sequence reads: CASSLGASRLQPQHF. The CDR3 coding sequence is TGTGCCAGCAGTTTGGGGGCCAGCAGGTTGCAGCCCCAGCATTTT. The chain combines TRBV28 with TRBJ1-5; TRBD1 might be the D (6 bases). Between the trimmed V and J ends, which lost 3 bases and 7 bases, there was a span of 16 bases. Germline CDR1 reads MDHEN; CDR2 reads SYDVKM. The CDR3 contains 15 residues.